This entry lists 8 T cell receptor beta chains sequenced from one sample in a study of control samples from healthy donors and cancer patients. Some clones are missing from TCRdb's copy, which holds only in-frame ones; the method was immunoSEQ multiplex PCR. This table has around 100,000 clones, 92% appearing once. The sequencing input was blood. Receptor source: a woman under 30 in good health.

The rearrangement links TRBV7-9 to TRBJ2-2; D possibly uses TRBD1 or TRBD2 (6 bases each). The CDR3 loop spans 17 amino acids. CDR1 is SEHNR and CDR2 is FQNEAQ in the germline V gene (reference sequence). V was shortened by 5 bases and J by 5 bases, with 21 bases between the two germline ends. CDR3 loop: CASSPTPGATLTGELFF. The CDR3 bases are TGTGCCAGCAGCCCGACCCCGGGGGCAACACTAACCGGGGAGCTGTTTTTT.

This chain joins TRBV2 and TRBJ1-4, with TRBD1 matching 8 bases. Germline V gives CDR1 SNHLY, CDR2 FYNNEI. V lost 8 bases and J lost 7; bases outside the gene matches: 9. The CDR3 loop spans 14 amino acids. The CDR3 loop reads CASGTGGRSEKLFF. In nucleotides, the CDR3 is TGTGCCAGCGGTACAGGGGGACGAAGTGAAAAACTGTTTTTT.

This rearrangement joins TRBV7-2 to TRBJ2-1; 7 positions match TRBD1. V was clipped by 3 bases and J by 7 bases; unmatched bases: 9. Germline V gives CDR1 SGHTA, CDR2 FQGNSA. The CDR3 is 15 residues long. CDR3 nucleotides: TGTGCCAGCAGCTTTGGTGACAGGGACGGAAATGAGCAGTTCTTC. Its translation is CASSFGDRDGNEQFF.

This clone was found once. This chain connects TRBV7-2 to TRBJ2-7; possible D gene TRBD2, 5 bases. V lost 0 bases, J lost 2 bases, and 20 bases lay in between. CDR1 and CDR2 (germline): SGHTA, FQGNSA. The CDR3 is made up of 18 amino acids. The CDR3 bases are TGTGCCAGCAGCTTAGCTAAAGTGGATGGAGGATCAGCCTACGAGCAGTACTTC. It yields the protein CASSLAKVDGGSAYEQYF.

The chain carries TRBV7-2 and TRBJ1-1; 7 nucleotides match TRBD1. Germline lookup yields CDR1 SGHTA and CDR2 FQGNSA. This CDR3 region has 15 residues. V shed 5 bases, J shed 3 bases, and the junction held 9 bases outside the gene matches. The CDR3 spells CASSPWTGGDTEAFF. The CDR3 nucleotides are TGTGCCAGCAGCCCGTGGACAGGAGGGGACACTGAAGCTTTCTTT.

The chain uses TRBV7-9 and TRBJ1-5; TRBD1 agrees at 8 bases. The germline CDR1 and CDR2 sequences are SEHNR and FQNEAQ (reference sequence). Germline trimming cut 1 base from V and 6 bases from J; bases unmatched to any gene: 8. The CDR3 has 16 residues. The CDR3 loop reads CASSLGATGVGQPQHF. Here the CDR3 DNA reads TGTGCCAGCAGCTTAGGGGCGACAGGGGTGGGTCAGCCCCAGCATTTT.

CDR3 region: CATSRGPSRYQETQYF. CDR3 in DNA: TGTGCCACCAGCAGAGGCCCCTCGCGCTACCAAGAGACCCAGTACTTC. The V call is TRBV15, the J call TRBJ2-5; D is undetermined. CDR1 LNHNV and CDR2 YYDKDF come from the germline V gene (reference sequence). V shed 1 base and J shed 0 bases, with 12 bases lying between them. CDR3 length equals 16 residues.

The CDR3 DNA reads as TGTGCCAGCAGCCAACGCCTTACACAGGGGTCCCTTTCTATATATGGCTACACCTTC. The encoded protein is CASSQRLTQGSLSIYGYTF. The genes are TRBV5-6 and TRBJ1-2; TRBD1 agrees at 7 bases. The CDR3 length is 19 residues. The germline V gene encodes CDR1 SGHDT and CDR2 YYEEEE. Trimming took 4 bases from V and 5 from J; bases not matched to a gene: 23.